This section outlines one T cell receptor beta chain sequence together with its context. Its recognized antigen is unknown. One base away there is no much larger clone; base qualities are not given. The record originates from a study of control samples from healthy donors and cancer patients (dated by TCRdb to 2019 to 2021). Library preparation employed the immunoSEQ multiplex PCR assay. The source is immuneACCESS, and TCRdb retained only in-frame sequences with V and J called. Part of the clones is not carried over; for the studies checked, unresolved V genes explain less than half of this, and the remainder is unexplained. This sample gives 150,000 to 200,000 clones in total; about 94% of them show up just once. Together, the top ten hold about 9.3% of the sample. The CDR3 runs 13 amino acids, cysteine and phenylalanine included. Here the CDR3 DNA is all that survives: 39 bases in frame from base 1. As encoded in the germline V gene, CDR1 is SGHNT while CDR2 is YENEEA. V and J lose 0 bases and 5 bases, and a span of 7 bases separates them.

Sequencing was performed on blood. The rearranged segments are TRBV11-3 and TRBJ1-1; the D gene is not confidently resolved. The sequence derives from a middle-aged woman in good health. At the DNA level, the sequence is TGTGCCAGCAGCTTAGAACGGACTACTGAAGCTTTCTTT. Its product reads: CASSLERTTEAFF. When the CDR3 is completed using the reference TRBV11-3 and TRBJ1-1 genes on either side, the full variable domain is EAGVVQSPRYKIIEKKQPVAFWCNPISGHNTLYWYLQNLGQGPELLIRYENEEAVDDSQLPKDRFSAERLKGVDSTLKIQPAELGDSAVYLCASSLERTTEAFFGQGTRLTVV.